The 20 T cell receptor beta chains in this list originate from one sample, sequenced in a study of blood T cells in healthy people across ages. Through a sample-barcoded 5' primer and a J-beta primer mix, a second PCR was run for roughly 6 to 12 cycles. Each CDR3 protein is one row after TCRdb ran MiXCR on the 5' RACE reads. This sample has some 930,000 distinct CDR3 sequences, with about 28% found just once. This same sample was also taken into another study, of T cells of mothers and their children.

The source material was blood. Source of these receptors: a middle-aged woman in good health.

This chain links TRBV11-2 with TRBJ2-5, with TRBD2 identical over 7 bases. With V trimmed by 3 bases and J by 2 bases, 6 bases remained unmatched. The CDR3 consists of 15 residues. CDR1 SGHAT and CDR2 FQNNGV come from the germline V gene. The CDR3 is CASSFPGTTQETQYF. CDR3 sequence (DNA): TGTGCCAGCAGCTTCCCTGGGACTACTCAAGAGACCCAGTACTTC.

With regard to this clonotype: A junction end diverges from the germline sequence, so it may reflect a read error. The chain combines TRBV6-1 with TRBJ1-2; the D gene is possibly TRBD1 (5 bases). The length of the CDR3 is 12 residues. Germline V gives CDR1 MNHNS, CDR2 SASEGT. The CDR3 spells CASRTANCGYTF. CDR3 DNA sequence: TGTGCCAGCAGGACAGCTAACTGTGGCTACACCTTC.

The chain couples TRBV7-2 to TRBJ2-4, with 8 bases that match TRBD1. The CDR3 contains 12 residues. The germline CDR1 and CDR2 sequences are SGHTA and FQGNSA. The trim removed 4 bases at V and 9 bases at J, leaving 2 bases unmatched. The CDR3 loop reads CASSSDRVIQYF. CDR3 bases: TGTGCCAGCAGCTCGGACAGGGTCATTCAGTACTTC. Using reference TRBV7-2 and TRBJ2-4 for the parts outside the CDR3, the full variable domain is GAGVSQSPSNKVTEKGKDVELRCDPISGHTALYWYRQSLGQGLEFLIYFQGNSAPDKSGLPSDRFSAERTGGSVSTLTIQRTQQEDSAVYLCASSSDRVIQYFGAGTRLSVL.

This chain links TRBV11-2 with TRBJ2-7; 9 bases fit TRBD1. With V trimmed by 4 bases and J by 7 bases, 14 bases remained unmatched. From germline, CDR1 is SGHAT and CDR2 FQNNGV. The CDR3 has 16 residues. The CDR3 sequence is CASSSGQGRSYNEQYF. Here the CDR3 DNA reads TGTGCCAGCAGCTCCGGACAGGGGCGCTCCTACAATGAGCAGTACTTC.

Many counts were recorded for this clonotype. This rearrangement joins TRBV18 to TRBJ2-1, with D maybe TRBD1 (6 bases). Germline V gene lookup returns CDR1 KGHSH and CDR2 LQKENI. There are 13 residues in the CDR3. V was pared by 3 bases and J by 7 bases, with 10 bases between. The CDR3 DNA is TGTGCCAGCTCACCCGGACAGCTTAATGAGCAGTTCTTC. Its translation is CASSPGQLNEQFF.

In its sample, this clonotype was seen a few times. The genes are TRBV19 and TRBJ2-1; the D is unclear. Germline values: CDR1 LNHDA, CDR2 SQIVND (reference sequence). There are 13 residues in the CDR3. CDR3 nucleotide sequence: TGTGCTACCAGTTGGAACGCTGGTGATGAGCAGTTCTTC. Amino acid sequence: CATSWNAGDEQFF.

V is TRBV27 and J is TRBJ2-5, with 7 positions matching TRBD1. The CDR3 is 11 residues long. V was pared by 6 bases and J by 13 bases, with 8 bases of the junction left unmatched. Germline lookup yields CDR1 MNHEY and CDR2 SMNVEV (reference sequence). This chain's CDR3 is CASRTQGLLYF. For the CDR3, the DNA is TGTGCCAGCAGAACACAGGGGTTGTTGTACTTC.

This clonotype has only a few counts. The V call is TRBV4-2, the J call TRBJ2-4; the D is unclear. CDR3 size: 11 residues. Trimming removed 10 bases at V and 7 bases at J, with 11 bases between. Germline V CDR1 and CDR2: LGHNA, YNFKEQ. The CDR3 nucleotides read TGTGCCACCCGAGGCCGGAACATTCAGTACTTC. Its protein is CATRGRNIQYF.

This clonotype was seen more than once but under ten times. The V and J genes are TRBV5-1 and TRBJ2-7; D not resolved. CDR1 and CDR2 (germline): SGHRS, YFSETQ. The length of the CDR3 is 14 residues. Trimming cost V 0 bases and J 0 bases, with 7 bases left between them. The DNA of the CDR3 is TGCGCCAGCAGCTTGGGGATAAACTCCTACGAGCAGTACTTC. Translated, it gives CASSLGINSYEQYF. Full variable domain (rest looked up from reference TRBV5-1 and TRBJ2-7): KAGVTQTPRYLIKTRGQQVTLSCSPISGHRSVSWYQQTPGQGLQFLFEYFSETQRNKGNFPGRFSGRQFSNSRSEMNVSTLELGDSALYLCASSLGINSYEQYFGPGTRLTVT.

With regard to this clonotype: This may be a read error: a much more frequent sequence differs by one nucleotide. This chain joins TRBV2 and TRBJ2-5; 8 positions match TRBD2. The CDR3 is 15 amino acids. J lost 5 bases, V lost 3 bases, and 8 bases had no gene match. Germline values: CDR1 SNHLY, CDR2 FYNNEI. CDR3 DNA: TGTGCCAGCAGTGATCGGCGGGGGGCGGGTGAGACCCAGTACTTC. It yields the protein CASSDRRGAGETQYF.

V is TRBV5-1 and J is TRBJ1-1; 7 bases fit TRBD1. V lost 7 bases to trimming and J lost 1 base; unmatched junction nucleotides: 7. The CDR3 runs 14 residues. CDR1 is SGHRS, CDR2 YFSETQ, per germline. The CDR3 sequence is CASGEQGSNTEAFF. Written as DNA, the CDR3 is TGCGCCAGCGGGGAACAGGGGTCGAACACTGAAGCTTTCTTT.

A few counts support this clonotype. The V gene is TRBV7-8, the J gene TRBJ1-1; TRBD1 matches at 10 bases. CDR3 length: 18 residues. With 0 bases clipped from V and 4 bases from J, the junction kept 11 bases outside the gene matches. Germline CDR1 is SGHVS and CDR2 is FQNEAQ. The CDR3 DNA sequence: TGTGCCAGCAGCTTAGCCGCGGGACAGGGGTTGGGTGGCACTGAAGCTTTCTTT. It specifies CASSLAAGQGLGGTEAFF. Drawing the rest from reference TRBV7-8 and TRBJ1-1, the complete variable domain is GAGVSQSPRYKVAKRGQDVALRCDPISGHVSLFWYQQALGQGPEFLTYFQNEAQLDKSGLPSDRFFAERPEGSVSTLKIQRTQQEDSAVYLCASSLAAGQGLGGTEAFFGQGTRLTVV.

The rearrangement links TRBV20-1 to TRBJ1-5, with 8 bases aligning to TRBD1. The germline V gene has CDR1 DFQATT and CDR2 SNEGSKA (reference sequence). The V gene end was trimmed by 3 bases and the J gene end by 7 bases; junction bases not matched to a gene: 11. The CDR3 extends over 15 amino acids. The CDR3 loop reads CSARRSGGAGQPQHF. The CDR3 DNA reads as TGCAGTGCTAGGAGATCAGGGGGCGCGGGGCAGCCCCAGCATTTT.

The J gene is TRBJ2-7, the V gene TRBV28; 10 positions match TRBD2. After removal of 6 bases from V and 4 bases from J, the junction contained 12 bases not matched to a gene. The CDR3 is 16 amino acids. CDR1 and CDR2 (germline): MDHEN, SYDVKM. In nucleotides, the CDR3 is TGTGCCAGCAGCTACCCCAGAGCGGGAGGGGATTACGAGCAGTACTTC. It yields the protein CASSYPRAGGDYEQYF.

This clonotype was seen a few times. J is TRBJ1-1 and V is TRBV25-1; weak D call: TRBD1 (6 bases). Germline-derived CDR1 and CDR2 are MGHDK and SYGVNS. Trimming stripped 3 bases from V and 4 bases from J, with 15 bases between. The CDR3 has 15 residues. The CDR3 reads CASSEGLGGGTEAFF. The CDR3 region has the DNA TGTGCCAGCAGTGAGGGGTTAGGGGGTGGCACTGAAGCTTTCTTT.

In the case of this clonotype: The junction does not match germline at one end; this may be a read error. J is TRBJ2-5 and V is TRBV7-6; D is possibly TRBD1 (6 bases). CDR1 and CDR2 from the germline V gene are SGHVS and FNYEAQ. The CDR3 has 15 residues. CDR3: CASSSPWDTKEAQYF. The CDR3, as DNA: TGTGCCAGCAGCTCGCCCTGGGACACGAAAGAGGCCCAGTACTTC. The full variable domain, its missing parts supplied by reference TRBV7-6 and TRBJ2-5, is GAGVSQSPRYKVTKRGQDVALRCDPISGHVSLYWYRQALGQGPEFLTYFNYEAQQDKSGLPNDRFSAERPEGSISTLTIQRTEQRDSAMYRCASSSPWDTKEAQYFGPGTRLLVL.

This rearrangement joins TRBV11-2 to TRBJ1-1; D gene unclear. V was pared by 4 bases and J by 1 base, with 10 bases between. Per the germline V gene, CDR1 is SGHAT and CDR2 is FQNNGV. This CDR3 has 14 amino acids. This chain's CDR3 is CASSWMGSNTEAFF. The CDR3 DNA reads as TGTGCCAGCAGCTGGATGGGGTCGAACACTGAAGCTTTCTTT.

The rearrangement uses TRBV4-1 and TRBJ2-3; D possibly corresponds to TRBD2 (6 bases). The V gene lost 4 bases and the J gene lost 4 bases, with 12 bases spanning the gap. Per the germline V gene, CDR1 is MGHRA and CDR2 is YSYEKL. The CDR3 is 14 residues long. The CDR3: CASSRPGVSDTQYF. The CDR3 nucleotides are TGCGCCAGCAGCCGCCCGGGGGTCTCAGATACGCAGTATTTT.

The V call is TRBV19, the J call TRBJ1-5; possible D gene TRBD1, 6 bases. The V end was cut by 5 bases, the J end by 11 bases, with 13 bases between. CDR1 is LNHDA and CDR2 is SQIVND in the germline V gene (reference sequence). CDR3 size: 12 residues. The CDR3 nucleotides read TGTGCCAGTAGTTCAGACAGGTTGGCCCAGCATTTT. Its translation is CASSSDRLAQHF.

This chain joins TRBV4-1 and TRBJ2-3, with D perhaps TRBD1 (5 bases). Trimming shortened V by 2 bases and J by 3 bases, and 9 bases separated the two germline ends. The CDR3 has 14 amino acids. Germline CDR1 reads MGHRA; CDR2 reads YSYEKL. This chain's CDR3 is CASSQRPGTDTQYF. In DNA form, the CDR3 reads TGCGCCAGCAGCCAAAGGCCAGGGACAGATACGCAGTATTTT.